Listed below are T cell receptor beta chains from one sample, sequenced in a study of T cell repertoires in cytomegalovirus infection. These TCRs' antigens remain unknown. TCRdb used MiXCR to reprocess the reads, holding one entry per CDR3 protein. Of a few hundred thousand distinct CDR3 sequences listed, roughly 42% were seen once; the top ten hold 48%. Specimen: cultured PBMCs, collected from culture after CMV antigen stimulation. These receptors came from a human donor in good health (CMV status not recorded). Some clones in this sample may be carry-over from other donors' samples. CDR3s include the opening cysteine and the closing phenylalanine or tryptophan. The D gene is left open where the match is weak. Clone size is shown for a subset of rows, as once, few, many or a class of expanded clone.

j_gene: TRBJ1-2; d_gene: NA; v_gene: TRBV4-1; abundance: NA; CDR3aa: CASSQEAGAGYGYTF; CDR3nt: TGCGCCAGCAGCCAAGAGGCGGGCGCCGGCTATGGCTACACCTTC
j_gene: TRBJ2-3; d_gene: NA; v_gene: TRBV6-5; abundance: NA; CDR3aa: CASRRGSRAGTDTQYF; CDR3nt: TGTGCCAGCAGAAGGGGTTCGCGGGCAGGCACAGATACGCAGTATTTT
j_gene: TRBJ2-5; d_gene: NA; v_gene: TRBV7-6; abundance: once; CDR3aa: CASSYDTSGETQYF; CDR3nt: TGTGCCAGCAGCTACGACACGTCGGGGGAGACCCAGTACTTC
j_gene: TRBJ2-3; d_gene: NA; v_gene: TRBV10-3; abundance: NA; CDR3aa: CAISDIRTDTQYF; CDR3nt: TGTGCCATCAGTGACATCCGCACAGATACGCAGTATTTT
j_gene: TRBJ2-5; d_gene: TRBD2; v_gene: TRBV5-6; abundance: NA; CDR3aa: CASRQFLGLAGGFQETQYF; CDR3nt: TGTGCCAGCAGACAATTCTTGGGACTAGCGGGGGGGTTTCAAGAGACCCAGTACTTC
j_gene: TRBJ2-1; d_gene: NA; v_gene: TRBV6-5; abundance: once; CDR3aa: CASSPSGAASSYNEQFF; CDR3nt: TGTGCCAGCAGCCCTTCTGGGGCGGCCAGCTCCTACAATGAGCAGTTCTTC
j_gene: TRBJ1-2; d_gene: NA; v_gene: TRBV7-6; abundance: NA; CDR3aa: CASSPFSGRYGYTF; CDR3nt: TGTGCCAGCAGCCCCTTCTCTGGGCGCTATGGCTACACCTTC
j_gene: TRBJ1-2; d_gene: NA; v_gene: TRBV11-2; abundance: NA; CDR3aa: CASSLPSNYGYTF; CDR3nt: TGTGCCAGCAGCTTACCATCTAACTATGGCTACACCTTC
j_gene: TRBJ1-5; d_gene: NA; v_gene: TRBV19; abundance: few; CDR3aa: CASRSRLLPNQPQHF; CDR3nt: TGTGCCAGTAGGTCGCGGTTGCTGCCGAATCAGCCCCAGCATTTT
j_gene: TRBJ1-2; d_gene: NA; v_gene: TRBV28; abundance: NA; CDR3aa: CASSLGGTNYGYTF; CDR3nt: TGTGCCAGCAGTTTGGGGGGAACTAACTATGGCTACACCTTC
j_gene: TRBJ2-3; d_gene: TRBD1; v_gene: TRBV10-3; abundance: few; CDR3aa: CAISEDRGEGDTQYF; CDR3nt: TGTGCCATCAGTGAGGACAGGGGGGAGGGAGATACGCAGTATTTT
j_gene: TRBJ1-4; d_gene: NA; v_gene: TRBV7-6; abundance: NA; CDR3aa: CASSSGGGDEKLFF; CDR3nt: TGTGCCAGCAGCTCCGGCGGAGGGGATGAAAAACTGTTTTTT
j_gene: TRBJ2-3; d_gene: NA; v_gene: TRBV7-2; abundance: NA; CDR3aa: CASSFGGQSTDTQYF; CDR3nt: TGTGCCAGCAGCTTCGGCGGACAGAGCACAGATACGCAGTATTTT
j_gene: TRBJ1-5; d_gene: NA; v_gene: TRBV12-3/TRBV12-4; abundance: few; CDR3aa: CASRGHSNQPQHF; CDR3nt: TGTGCCAGCAGGGGGCACAGCAATCAGCCCCAGCATTTT
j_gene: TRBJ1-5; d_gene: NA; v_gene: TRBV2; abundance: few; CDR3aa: CASSEVPGGGNQPQHF; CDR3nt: TGTGCCAGCAGTGAAGTGCCCGGGGGAGGCAATCAGCCCCAGCATTTT
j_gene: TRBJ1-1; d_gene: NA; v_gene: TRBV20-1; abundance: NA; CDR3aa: CGGEQSMNTEAFF; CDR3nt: TGCGGGGGGGAACAGAGCATGAACACTGAAGCTTTCTTT
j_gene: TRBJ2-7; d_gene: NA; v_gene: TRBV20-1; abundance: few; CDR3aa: CSARQVLTGPGEQYF; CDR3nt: TGCAGTGCTAGACAGGTCCTAACGGGGCCGGGGGAGCAGTACTTC
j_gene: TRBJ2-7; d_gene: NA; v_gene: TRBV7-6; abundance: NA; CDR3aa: CASTGSFGYEQYF; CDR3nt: TGTGCCAGCACGGGGAGTTTTGGCTACGAGCAGTACTTC
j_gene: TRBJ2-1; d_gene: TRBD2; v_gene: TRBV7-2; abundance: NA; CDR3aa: CASNPGLAVYNEQFF; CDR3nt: TGTGCCAGCAACCCGGGACTAGCGGTTTACAATGAGCAGTTCTTC
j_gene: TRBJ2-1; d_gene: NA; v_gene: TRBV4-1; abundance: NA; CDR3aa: CASSQEGSANNEQFF; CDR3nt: TGCGCCAGCAGCCAAGAGGGGTCTGCCAACAATGAGCAGTTCTTC
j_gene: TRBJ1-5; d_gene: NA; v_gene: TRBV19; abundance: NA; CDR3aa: CASSIDWGRRVSNQPQHF; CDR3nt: TGTGCCAGTAGTATAGATTGGGGAAGGAGGGTTAGCAATCAGCCCCAGCATTTT
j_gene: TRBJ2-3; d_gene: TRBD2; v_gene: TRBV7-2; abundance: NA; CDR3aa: CASTRGLAGIDTQYF; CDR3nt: TGTGCCAGCACCCGGGGACTAGCGGGGATTGATACGCAGTATTTT
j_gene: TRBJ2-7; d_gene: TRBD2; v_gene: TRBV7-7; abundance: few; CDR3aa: CASSLPAGGPPGEQYF; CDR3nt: TGTGCCAGCAGCCTTCCAGCGGGAGGGCCCCCGGGGGAGCAGTACTTC
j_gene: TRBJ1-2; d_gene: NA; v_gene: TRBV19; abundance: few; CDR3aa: CASSEFSYYGYTF; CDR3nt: TGTGCCAGTAGTGAGTTCTCCTACTATGGCTACACCTTC
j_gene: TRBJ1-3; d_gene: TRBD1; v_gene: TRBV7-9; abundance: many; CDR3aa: CASSGTGGGNTIYF; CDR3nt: TGTGCCAGCAGCGGGACAGGGGGTGGAAACACCATATATTTT
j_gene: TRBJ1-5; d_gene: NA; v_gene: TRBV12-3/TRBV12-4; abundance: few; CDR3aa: CASSLRGASVHQPQHF; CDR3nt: TGTGCCAGCAGTTTACGAGGGGCGTCTGTCCATCAGCCCCAGCATTTT
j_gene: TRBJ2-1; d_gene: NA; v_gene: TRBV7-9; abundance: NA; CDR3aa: CASSLSGLERFF; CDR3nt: TGTGCCAGCAGCTTATCCGGGCTCGAGCGGTTCTTC
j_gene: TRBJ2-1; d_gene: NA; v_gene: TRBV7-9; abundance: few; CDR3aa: CASSRSDEQFF; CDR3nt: TGTGCCAGCAGCCGATCGGATGAGCAGTTCTTC
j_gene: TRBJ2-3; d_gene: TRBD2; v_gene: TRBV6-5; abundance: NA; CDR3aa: CASSLLAGRITDTQYF; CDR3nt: TGTGCCAGCAGTTTGCTAGCGGGTCGAATCACAGATACGCAGTATTTT
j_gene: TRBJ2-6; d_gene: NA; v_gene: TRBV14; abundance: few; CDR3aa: CASSQGEWANVLTF; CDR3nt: TGTGCCAGCAGCCAAGGAGAGTGGGCCAACGTCCTGACTTTC
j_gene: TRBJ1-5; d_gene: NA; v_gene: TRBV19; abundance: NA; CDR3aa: CASSLAAGRGQPQHF; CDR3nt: TGTGCCAGTAGCTTGGCAGCAGGGAGGGGGCAGCCCCAGCATTTT
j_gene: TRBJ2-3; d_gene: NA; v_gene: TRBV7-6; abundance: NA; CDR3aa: CASSLGGYTQYF; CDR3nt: TGTGCCAGCAGCTTAGGCGGCTACACGCAGTATTTT
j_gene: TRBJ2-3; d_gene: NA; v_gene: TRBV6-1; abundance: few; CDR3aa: CASSVLDTDTQYF; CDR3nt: TGTGCCAGCAGTGTCTTAGACACAGATACGCAGTATTTT
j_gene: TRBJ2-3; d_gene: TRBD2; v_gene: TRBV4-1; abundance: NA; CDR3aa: CASSQFGLAGGSDTQYF; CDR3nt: TGCGCCAGCAGCCAGTTTGGACTAGCGGGAGGATCAGATACGCAGTATTTT
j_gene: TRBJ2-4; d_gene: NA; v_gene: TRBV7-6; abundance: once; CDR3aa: CASSLERGYGDIQYF; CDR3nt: TGTGCCAGCAGCTTAGAACGGGGGTATGGTGACATTCAGTACTTC
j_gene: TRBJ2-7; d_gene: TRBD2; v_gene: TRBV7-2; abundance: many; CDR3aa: CASSFSSGAFAGQYF; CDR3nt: TGTGCCAGCAGCTTCTCGAGCGGGGCCTTCGCGGGGCAGTACTTC
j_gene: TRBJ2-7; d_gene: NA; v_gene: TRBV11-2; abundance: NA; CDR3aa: CASSPTSGTGTYEQYF; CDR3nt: TGTGCCAGCAGCCCAACCAGCGGGACAGGAACCTACGAGCAGTACTTC
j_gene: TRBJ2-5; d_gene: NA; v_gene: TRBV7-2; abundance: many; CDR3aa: CASSLGLGAPETQYF; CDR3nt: TGTGCCAGCAGCTTAGGGTTAGGGGCCCCAGAGACCCAGTACTTC
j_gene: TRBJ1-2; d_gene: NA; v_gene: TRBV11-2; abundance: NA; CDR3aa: CASSLVFRVNYGYTF; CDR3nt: TGTGCCAGCAGCTTAGTCTTCAGGGTAAACTATGGCTACACCTTC
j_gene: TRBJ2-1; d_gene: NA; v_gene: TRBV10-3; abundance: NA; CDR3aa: CAISDLYNEQFF; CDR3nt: TGTGCCATCAGCGATCTCTACAATGAGCAGTTCTTC
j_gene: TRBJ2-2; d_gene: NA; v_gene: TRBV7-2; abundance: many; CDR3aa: CASSLRLWTGELFF; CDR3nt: TGTGCCAGCAGCTTGCGCCTTTGGACCGGGGAGCTGTTTTTT
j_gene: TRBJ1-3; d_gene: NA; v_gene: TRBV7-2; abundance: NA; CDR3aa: CASSLKPSGNTIYF; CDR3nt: TGTGCCAGCAGCTTGAAACCCTCTGGAAACACCATATATTTT
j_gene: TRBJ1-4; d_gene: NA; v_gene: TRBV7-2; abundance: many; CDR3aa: CASSSGRGDEKLFF; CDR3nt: TGTGCCAGCAGCTCGGGGAGGGGGGACGAAAAACTGTTTTTT
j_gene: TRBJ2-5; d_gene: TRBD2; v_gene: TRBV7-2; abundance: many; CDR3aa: CASSLFRSGSGETQYF; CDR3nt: TGTGCCAGCAGCTTATTTCGGAGCGGGAGTGGGGAGACCCAGTACTTC
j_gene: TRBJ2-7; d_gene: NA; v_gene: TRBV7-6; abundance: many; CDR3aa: CASSPPVGYEQYF; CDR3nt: TGTGCCAGCAGCCCTCCGGTGGGTTACGAGCAGTACTTC
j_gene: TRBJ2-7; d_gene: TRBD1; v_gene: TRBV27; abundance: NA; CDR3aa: CASSDGTGEYEQYF; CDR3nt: TGTGCCAGCAGTGATGGGACAGGAGAGTACGAGCAGTACTTC
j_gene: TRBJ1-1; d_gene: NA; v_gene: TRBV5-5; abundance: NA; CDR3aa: CASSFGGGLDTEAFF; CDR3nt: TGTGCCAGCAGCTTCGGGGGAGGGTTGGACACTGAAGCTTTCTTT
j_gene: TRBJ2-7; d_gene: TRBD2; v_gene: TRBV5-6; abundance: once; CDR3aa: CASSWEGEQYF; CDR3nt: TGTGCCAGCAGCTGGGAGGGCGAGCAGTACTTC
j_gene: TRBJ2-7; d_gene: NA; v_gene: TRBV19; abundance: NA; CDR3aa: CATRKQGSSYEQYF; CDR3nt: TGTGCCACTAGAAAACAGGGAAGCTCCTACGAGCAGTACTTC
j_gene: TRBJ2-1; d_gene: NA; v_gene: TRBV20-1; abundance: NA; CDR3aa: CSANGGLF; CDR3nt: TGCAGTGCTAACGGTGGCCTCTTC
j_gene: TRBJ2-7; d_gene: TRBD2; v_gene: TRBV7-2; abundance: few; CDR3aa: CASSLTRTSGPREQYF; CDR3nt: TGTGCCAGCAGCTTAACAAGGACTAGCGGGCCTAGGGAGCAGTACTTC
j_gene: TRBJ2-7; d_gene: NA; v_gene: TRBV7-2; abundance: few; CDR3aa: CASSLDRFYEQYF; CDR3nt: TGTGCCAGCAGCTTAGACCGATTCTACGAGCAGTACTTC